These 32 T cell receptor beta chains were all obtained from the same sample, sequenced in a study of blood T cell repertoires in COVID-19. Profiling relied on immunoSEQ multiplex PCR, and the TCRdb table lists in-frame clones only, not all of them. The profile shows fewer than 110,000 clones, around nine tenths of them singletons. Source material: peripheral blood. The receptors derive from a woman of 80 years or more in a cohort sampled during active COVID-19.

This chain uses TRBV29-1 with TRBJ2-1, with TRBD2 matching 11 bases. This CDR3 region has 13 residues. Germline CDR1 is SQVTM and CDR2 is ANQGSEA. V shed 6 bases, J shed 3 bases, and the junction held 1 base outside the gene matches. CDR3 in DNA: TGCAGCGTGGGACTAGCGGACTACAATGAGCAGTTCTTC. Translation: CSVGLADYNEQFF.

This clone was seen just once. The chain carries TRBV5-1 and TRBJ2-5; D is possibly TRBD2 (6 bases). Trimming pared 0 bases from V and 4 bases from J, leaving 7 bases between. Looked up from germline, CDR1 is SGHRS and CDR2 is YFSETQ. The CDR3 runs 13 residues. The CDR3 DNA reads TGCGCCAGCAGCTTGGCGCGGGGAGAGACCCAGTACTTC. Its protein is CASSLARGETQYF.

The chain uses TRBV3-1 (or the pseudogene TRBV3-2) and TRBJ2-1; the match to TRBD2 covers 7 bases. The CDR3 has 15 residues. Unmatched junction bases numbered 11, after V lost 2 bases and J lost 10 bases. Per germline, CDR1 LGHDT and CDR2 YNNKEL (reference sequence). Written as DNA, the CDR3 is TGTGCCAGCAGCCAACGGGGAGGGCCCTCTAAGGAGCAGTTCTTC. Protein: CASSQRGGPSKEQFF.

The chain couples TRBV28 to TRBJ2-3; D is ambiguous. The CDR3 is 15 residues long. The germline gives CDR1 MDHEN, CDR2 SYDVKM. The germline V and J ends were trimmed by 2 bases and 2 bases, with 11 bases remaining between them. CDR3 nucleotides: TGTGCCAGCAGTTTAAAGCGCCCCCTCACAGATACGCAGTATTTT. Translation gives CASSLKRPLTDTQYF.

This chain uses TRBV5-4 with TRBJ2-7; 13 bases align to TRBD2. V lost 4 bases, J lost 0 bases, and 10 bases stayed unmatched. CDR3 length: 18 residues. Germline V lookup: CDR1 SGHNT, CDR2 YYREEE (reference sequence). The CDR3 DNA is TGTGCCAGCAGCGGGACTAGCGGGAAACCTTCACACTCCTACGAGCAGTACTTC. It is translated as CASSGTSGKPSHSYEQYF.

The J gene is TRBJ2-1, the V gene TRBV5-4; possibly TRBD2 for D (7 bases). The length of the CDR3 is 15 residues. The V end lost 1 base, the J end lost 7 bases, and 15 bases lay between the germline ends. CDR1 SGHNT and CDR2 YYREEE come from the germline V gene (reference sequence). CDR3 sequence: CASSLSGGGRNEQFF. The DNA of the CDR3 is TGTGCCAGCAGCTTGTCTGGGGGGGGCAGGAATGAGCAGTTCTTC.

This sequence joins TRBV28 and TRBJ1-3, with 9 nucleotides matching TRBD1. Germline loops: CDR1 MDHEN, CDR2 SYDVKM. The CDR3 loop spans 15 amino acids. V shed 6 bases, J shed 2 bases, and the junction held 5 bases outside the gene matches. CDR3 in amino acids: CASRLTGGTGNTIYF. CDR3 in DNA: TGTGCCAGCAGGTTGACAGGGGGTACTGGAAACACCATATATTTT. Full variable domain (rest looked up from reference TRBV28 and TRBJ1-3): DVKVTQSSRYLVKRTGEKVFLECVQDMDHENMFWYRQDPGLGLRLIYFSYDVKMKEKGDIPEGYSVSREKKERFSLILESASTNQTSMYLCASRLTGGTGNTIYFGEGSWLTVV.

This clone was counted a single time. The rearrangement uses TRBV3-1 (or the pseudogene TRBV3-2) and TRBJ2-7; perhaps TRBD1 as D (5 bases). The CDR3 totals 16 residues. Trimming pared 4 bases from V and 6 bases from J, leaving 22 bases between. CDR1 LGHDT and CDR2 YNNKEL come from the germline V gene (reference sequence). The CDR3 region is CASSPDQSSSQGEQYF. In DNA, the CDR3 is TGTGCCAGCAGCCCAGACCAGAGCTCCTCCCAGGGCGAGCAGTACTTC.

V is TRBV27 and J is TRBJ1-3, with D uncertain. Trimming left V 4 bases short and J 2 bases short, with 6 bases between. This CDR3 region has 13 residues. Germline CDR1 and CDR2: MNHEY and SMNVEV (reference sequence). CDR3 in amino acids: CASSSGAGNTIYF. The CDR3 nucleotides read TGTGCCAGCAGTTCCGGGGCTGGAAACACCATATATTTT.

The genes are TRBV30 and TRBJ2-5; the D gene is possibly TRBD1 (6 bases). The CDR3 has 13 amino acids. CDR1 GTSNPN and CDR2 SVGIG come from the germline V gene (reference sequence). V was pared by 0 bases and J by 5 bases, with 10 bases between. The CDR3 DNA reads TGTGCCTGGAGTGTACATAGGGGGGAGACCCAGTACTTC. Amino acid sequence: CAWSVHRGETQYF.

V usage is TRBV10-3 and J usage is TRBJ1-3; D call uncertain. The CDR3 contains 16 residues. V lost 3 bases and J 1 base, leaving 13 bases between the germline ends. Germline V CDR1 and CDR2: ENHRY, SYGVKD. The CDR3 DNA reads as TGTGCCATCAGTGATATTTTCCCGAGTTCTGGAAACACCATATATTTT. Translated, it gives CAISDIFPSSGNTIYF.

This clone has just one count. V is TRBV15 and J is TRBJ2-3; D uncertain. The CDR3 has 15 amino acids. V lost 0 bases, J lost 0 bases, and 7 bases lay in between. CDR1 is LNHNV, CDR2 YYDKDF, per germline (reference sequence). The CDR3 DNA reads as TGTGCCACCAGCAGAGATCTAACCAGCACAGATACGCAGTATTTT. Amino acid sequence: CATSRDLTSTDTQYF. The full variable domain, rest sourced from reference TRBV15 and TRBJ2-3, is DAMVIQNPRYQVTQFGKPVTLSCSQTLNHNVMYWYQQKSSQAPKLLFHYYDKDFNNEADTPDNFQSRRPNTSFCFLDIRSPGLGDTAMYLCATSRDLTSTDTQYFGPGTRLTVL.

The chain uses TRBV10-3 and TRBJ2-1; 11 bases are a match to TRBD1. The CDR3 consists of 14 residues. The junction had 6 bases not matched to a gene; V was cut back by 10 bases and J by 4 bases. Germline V gene lookup returns CDR1 ENHRY and CDR2 SYGVKD. The CDR3 region is CATTGTGGYNEQFF. DNA for the CDR3: TGTGCCACTACGGGGACAGGGGGGTACAATGAGCAGTTCTTC.

This rearrangement joins TRBV5-6 to TRBJ1-5; 8 positions agree with TRBD1. This CDR3 region has 17 residues. With 0 bases clipped from V and 0 bases from J, the junction kept 5 bases outside the gene matches. Germline V gene data show CDR1 as SGHDT and CDR2 as YYEEEE. DNA of the CDR3: TGTGCCAGCAGCTTGGCGGGACAGGCTTATAGCAATCAGCCCCAGCATTTT. Amino acids: CASSLAGQAYSNQPQHF.

This sequence joins TRBV9 and TRBJ1-2; D uncertain. Germline CDR1 SGDLS, CDR2 YYNGEE. V lost 4 bases and J lost 8, with 12 bases in between. The length of the CDR3 is 12 residues. The CDR3 nucleotides are TGTGCCAGCAGCCCTGTTCGGTCCGGCTACACCTTC. Translating gives CASSPVRSGYTF.

The chain joins TRBV7-8 to TRBJ2-1, with 10 bases aligning to TRBD2. Germline CDR1 is SGHVS and CDR2 is FQNEAQ. V shed 5 bases, J shed 15 bases, and the junction held 4 bases outside the gene matches. This CDR3 has 11 residues. The CDR3 sequence is CASSLSGGRFF. The CDR3 DNA is TGTGCCAGCAGCCTTAGCGGGGGGCGGTTCTTC.

The chain carries TRBV3-1 (or the pseudogene TRBV3-2) and TRBJ1-6; D ambiguous. Trimming took 0 bases from V and 15 from J, leaving 9 bases between them. Germline-derived CDR1 and CDR2 are LGHDT and YNNKEL (reference sequence). This CDR3 comprises 12 residues. CDR3 amino acids: CASSQERVLLHF. Written as DNA, the CDR3 is TGTGCCAGCAGCCAAGAACGGGTTCTCCTCCACTTT.

CDR3 in DNA: TGCGCCAGCAGCCCTGGACAGGGCGCGAACACCGGGGAGCTGTTTTTT. It yields the protein CASSPGQGANTGELFF. The chain is built from TRBV5-1 and TRBJ2-2; 8 bases map to TRBD1. The CDR3 has 16 amino acids. Losses at the gene ends were 4 bases for V and 0 bases for J; bases not matched to a gene: 5. Germline V gives CDR1 SGHRS, CDR2 YFSETQ.

The V and J genes are TRBV5-1 and TRBJ2-5, with 7 nucleotides matching TRBD2. V dropped 0 bases and J dropped 2; count of bases not matched to a gene: 7. Per germline, CDR1 SGHRS and CDR2 YFSETQ. This CDR3 has 16 residues. In DNA, the CDR3 is TGCGCCAGCAGCTTGGATGGGAGCGGGAAACAAGAGACCCAGTACTTC. Amino acid sequence: CASSLDGSGKQETQYF.

The rearrangement joins TRBV30 to TRBJ1-2; 7 nucleotides match TRBD1. Per the germline V gene, CDR1 is GTSNPN and CDR2 is SVGIG (reference sequence). The CDR3 is made up of 11 amino acids. V lost 2 bases and J lost 7; bases outside the gene matches: 1. The CDR3 DNA sequence: TGTGCCTGGAGTACAGGGGTTGGCTACACCTTC. It is translated as CAWSTGVGYTF.

J is TRBJ2-2 and V is TRBV10-3, with 8 bases that match TRBD1. Looked up from germline, CDR1 is ENHRY and CDR2 is SYGVKD. The CDR3 is 14 amino acids. With 6 bases clipped from V and 5 bases from J, the junction kept 5 bases outside the gene matches. CDR3 nucleotide sequence: TGTGCCATCAGCCAGGGGGCAAAAACCGGGGAGCTGTTTTTT. This encodes CAISQGAKTGELFF.

The rearrangement links TRBV2 to TRBJ1-5; maybe TRBD1 (5 bases). The V end lost 6 bases, the J end lost 3 bases, and 15 bases lay between the germline ends. The CDR3 spans 15 residues. Germline V gives CDR1 SNHLY, CDR2 FYNNEI. CDR3 residues: CASRNFDSPNQPQHF. CDR3 DNA sequence: TGTGCCAGCAGAAACTTCGACAGTCCCAATCAGCCCCAGCATTTT.

The gene calls are TRBV13 and TRBJ2-1, with 8 nucleotides matching TRBD2. Germline lookup yields CDR1 PRHDT and CDR2 FYEKMQ (reference sequence). V dropped 5 bases and J dropped 6; count of bases not matched to a gene: 6. The CDR3 consists of 14 residues. The CDR3 is CASSPGLGGNEQFF. The CDR3 DNA reads TGTGCCAGCAGCCCGGGACTAGGGGGCAATGAGCAGTTCTTC.

This clone appeared once. The chain combines TRBV19 with TRBJ2-1, with TRBD2 identical over 7 bases. The junction had 12 bases not matched to a gene; V was cut back by 5 bases and J by 11 bases. This CDR3 has 14 residues. Germline V gives CDR1 LNHDA, CDR2 SQIVND (reference sequence). As DNA, the CDR3 is TGTGCCAGTAGTGCGCCGGAGCGGGAAACCCAGCAGTTCTTC. It codes for CASSAPERETQQFF.

The table lists this clone with a few counts. The chain links TRBV27 to TRBJ2-5; a possible D gene is TRBD2 (6 bases). Germline values: CDR1 MNHEY, CDR2 SMNVEV (reference sequence). This CDR3 has 14 residues. V lost 2 bases, J lost 9 bases, and 16 bases lay in between. The CDR3 DNA is TGTGCCAGCAGTTTAGTCGGCGGGATCTTGGCCCAGTACTTC. Translation gives CASSLVGGILAQYF.

The V gene is TRBV9, the J gene TRBJ2-7, with D perhaps matching TRBD2 (7 bases). Trimming left V 3 bases short and J 3 bases short, with 13 bases between. Germline V gene sequence: CDR1 SGDLS, CDR2 YYNGEE. The CDR3 is 14 residues long. The CDR3, as DNA: TGTGCCAGCAGCGAGCAGGGAGGGGGCTACGAGCAGTACTTC. It is translated as CASSEQGGGYEQYF.

The rearrangement uses TRBV3-1 (or the pseudogene TRBV3-2) and TRBJ1-2, with D perhaps TRBD1 (5 bases). This CDR3 spans 18 amino acids. Germline V gene data show CDR1 as LGHDT and CDR2 as YNNKEL (reference sequence). V was trimmed by 1 base and J by 4 bases, leaving 22 bases between them. DNA for the CDR3: TGTGCCAGCAGCCAAGGTTTGGGGGGGACCCGAAGAGGCTATGGCTACACCTTC. It translates to CASSQGLGGTRRGYGYTF.

The chain has TRBV19 and TRBJ2-3, with TRBD2 as a possible D gene (5 bases). Germline CDR1 LNHDA, CDR2 SQIVND (reference sequence). The CDR3 sequence is 17 residues long. V gave up 7 bases and J gave up 4 bases, with 24 bases separating them. The CDR3 nucleotides read TGTGCCAGTACCCTACATACGAGGAGGACTTCTCCAGATACGCAGTATTTT. Its protein product is CASTLHTRRTSPDTQYF.

V gene TRBV27 combines with J gene TRBJ1-1; D unclear. CDR1 is MNHEY and CDR2 is SMNVEV in the germline V gene (reference sequence). The CDR3 consists of 14 residues. V lost 6 bases, J lost 1 base, and 12 bases lay in between. The CDR3 spells CASRVLNSNTEAFF. In DNA, the CDR3 is TGTGCCAGCAGAGTACTTAATTCGAACACTGAAGCTTTCTTT.

CDR3 nucleotide sequence: TGTGCCAGCAGCCTAGGGGGGGTCTCCTACAATGAGCAGTTCTTC. Amino acid sequence: CASSLGGVSYNEQFF. The chain links TRBV7-6 to TRBJ2-1; perhaps TRBD2 as D (7 bases). The CDR3 totals 15 residues. Trimming took off 5 bases at V and 0 bases at J, with 11 bases between the two ends. CDR1 SGHVS and CDR2 FNYEAQ come from the germline V gene.

The gene calls are TRBV19 and TRBJ1-1; D not resolved. The CDR3 is made up of 16 amino acids. The V end was cut by 1 base, the J end by 3 bases, with 15 bases between. From germline, CDR1 is LNHDA and CDR2 SQIVND (reference sequence). The CDR3: CASSIVGVIRDTEAFF. The CDR3 DNA follows: TGTGCCAGTAGTATAGTCGGGGTCATTAGGGACACTGAAGCTTTCTTT.

This chain joins TRBV10-3 and TRBJ2-3; tentative D call: TRBD2 (6 bases). V was pared by 2 bases and J by 5 bases, with 17 bases between. Germline lookup yields CDR1 ENHRY and CDR2 SYGVKD. The CDR3 is 16 amino acids. As DNA, the CDR3 is TGTGCCATCAGTGAGGGGGGGACTCCTCCCCGAGATACGCAGTATTTT. It translates to CAISEGGTPPRDTQYF.